One and the same sample provided the 23 T cell receptor beta chains below, sequenced in a study of blood T cell repertoires in COVID-19. Generated by immunoSEQ multiplex PCR, the TCRdb table keeps only in-frame clones and is missing some. The sample has about 240,000 clones, roughly 80% seen once. The specimen was peripheral blood. These receptors came from a woman in her 70s with acute or convalescent COVID-19.

This clone has only a few counts. This rearrangement joins TRBV10-2 to TRBJ2-5, with D tentatively TRBD2 (6 bases). This CDR3 contains 13 residues. V was trimmed by 7 bases and J by 5 bases, leaving 14 bases between them. Per germline, CDR1 WSHSY and CDR2 SAAADI. The CDR3 DNA sequence: TGCGCCAGCAACGAGCCAGGGAGGGAGACCCAGTACTTC. Translating it yields CASNEPGRETQYF.

This clone came up a few times. J is TRBJ1-5 and V is TRBV14; 9 nucleotides line up with TRBD1. CDR3 size: 18 residues. Per the germline V gene, CDR1 is SGHDN and CDR2 is FVKESK. Trimming cost V 1 base and J 2 bases; bases outside gene matches: 9. CDR3 loop: CASSQGTGDPICNQPQHF. CDR3 bases: TGTGCCAGCAGCCAAGGGACAGGGGACCCTATTTGCAATCAGCCCCAGCATTTT. Full variable domain (rest looked up from reference TRBV14 and TRBJ1-5): EAGVTQFPSHSVIEKGQTVTLRCDPISGHDNLYWYRRVMGKEIKFLLHFVKESKQDESGMPNNRFLAERTGGTYSTLKVQPAELEDSGVYFCASSQGTGDPICNQPQHFGDGTRLSIL.

This clone was counted a few times. J is TRBJ1-1 and V is TRBV18, with 8 positions matching TRBD1. The V gene end was trimmed by 3 bases and the J gene end by 5 bases; junction bases not matched to a gene: 8. The CDR3 spans 15 residues. Germline V lookup: CDR1 KGHSH, CDR2 LQKENI. The DNA for the CDR3 is TGTGCCAGCTCACCTACCGGGACAGGCCTAACTGAAGCTTTCTTT. It translates to CASSPTGTGLTEAFF.

V is TRBV9 and J is TRBJ2-1, with TRBD2 identical over 10 bases. V shed 0 bases, J shed 9 bases, and the junction held 15 bases outside the gene matches. CDR1 and CDR2 (germline): SGDLS, YYNGEE. The CDR3 runs to 18 residues. In DNA form, the CDR3 reads TGTGCCAGCAGCGTAGCAGGGGACGGGCCTAGCGGGGGCCTTGAGCAGTTCTTC. Residues: CASSVAGDGPSGGLEQFF. Variable domain in full (rest from reference TRBV9 and TRBJ2-1): DSGVTQTPKHLITATGQRVTLRCSPRSGDLSVYWYQQSLDQGLQFLIQYYNGEERAKGNILERFSAQQFPDLHSELNLSSLELGDSALYFCASSVAGDGPSGGLEQFFGPGTRLTVL.

This rearrangement joins TRBV24-1 to TRBJ2-3; 9 bases map to TRBD2. There are 19 residues in the CDR3. Trimming cost V 0 bases and J 0 bases; bases outside gene matches: 9. Germline V CDR1 and CDR2: KGHDR, SFDVKD. The CDR3 bases are TGTGCCACCAGTGATTTGCAGGGGAGCGGGGGGCCCAGCACAGATACGCAGTATTTT. Translated, it gives CATSDLQGSGGPSTDTQYF.

This clone was recorded only once. The chain combines TRBV20-1 with TRBJ1-4; TRBD1 might be the D (5 bases). CDR3 length: 14 residues. Trimming removed 3 bases from V and 4 bases from J, with 12 bases in between. Per germline, CDR1 DFQATT and CDR2 SNEGSKA (reference sequence). CDR3 DNA: TGCAGTGCTAGTAGGGGATCACTTAATGAAAAACTGTTTTTT. This codes for CSASRGSLNEKLFF.

The V gene is TRBV3-1 (or the pseudogene TRBV3-2), the J gene TRBJ1-3; D is possibly TRBD1 (6 bases). V was pared by 5 bases and J by 0 bases, with 11 bases between. CDR3 length equals 15 residues. CDR1 and CDR2 (germline): LGHDT, YNNKEL (reference sequence). This CDR3 reads CASSKGRGSGNTIYF. CDR3 nucleotides: TGTGCCAGCAGCAAAGGCAGGGGCTCTGGAAACACCATATATTTT.

V usage is TRBV19 and J usage is TRBJ1-2; 7 bases align to TRBD1. The germline V gene has CDR1 LNHDA and CDR2 SQIVND (reference sequence). CDR3 length equals 17 residues. V was clipped by 5 bases and J by 4 bases; unmatched bases: 16. CDR3 DNA sequence: TGTGCCAGTAGTCCTAAAGGGACAGCACGACCCATCTATGGCTACACCTTC. Translation gives CASSPKGTARPIYGYTF. The complete variable domain, with remaining parts taken from reference TRBV19 and TRBJ1-2, reads DGGITQSPKYLFRKEGQNVTLSCEQNLNHDAMYWYRQDPGQGLRLIYYSQIVNDFQKGDIAEGYSVSREKKESFPLTVTSAQKNPTAFYLCASSPKGTARPIYGYTFGSGTRLTVV.

The chain couples TRBV7-9 to TRBJ2-5, with TRBD2 matching 8 bases. There are 14 residues in the CDR3. The V gene's germline CDR1 is SEHNR and CDR2 FQNEAQ (reference sequence). J was trimmed by 4 bases and V by 1 base; bases with no gene match: 2. The CDR3 loop reads CASSLVAGIETQYF. In nucleotides, the CDR3 is TGTGCCAGCAGCTTAGTAGCGGGGATAGAGACCCAGTACTTC.

The chain is built from TRBV27 and TRBJ1-2; 7 bases match TRBD1. V was clipped by 0 bases and J by 7 bases; unmatched bases: 8. The germline V gene has CDR1 MNHEY and CDR2 SMNVEV (reference sequence). The CDR3 contains 15 residues. CDR3 DNA: TGTGCCAGCAGTTTATCGAGGGGGCCCCGGGGTGGCTACACCTTC. Translating it yields CASSLSRGPRGGYTF.

This clone was observed once. This chain links TRBV27 with TRBJ2-1; TRBD2 matches at 9 bases. CDR3 length: 17 residues. The ends lost 6 bases at V and 4 bases at J; junction bases unmatched: 13. From germline, CDR1 is MNHEY and CDR2 SMNVEV (reference sequence). This chain's CDR3 is CASSLPYSGGRYNEQFF. CDR3 sequence (DNA): TGTGCCAGCAGCTTGCCGTACAGCGGGGGGCGTTACAATGAGCAGTTCTTC.

The chain uses TRBV18 and TRBJ2-3; the match to TRBD1 covers 8 bases. With V trimmed by 5 bases and J by 3 bases, 4 bases remained unmatched. The CDR3 is 14 residues long. Germline-derived CDR1 and CDR2 are KGHSH and LQKENI. The CDR3 is CASSDRTGTDTQYF. CDR3 bases: TGTGCCAGCTCAGATAGGACAGGGACAGATACGCAGTATTTT.

This clone showed up just a few times. The chain is built from TRBV19 and TRBJ1-2; no clear D. In germline, CDR1 is LNHDA, CDR2 SQIVND (reference sequence). The V end lost 7 bases, the J end lost 11 bases, and 23 bases lay between the germline ends. This CDR3 has 14 amino acids. The CDR3 nucleotides read TGTGCCAGTACCCCGGGGTCGGCAGGCGGATGGTACACCTTC. Its protein product is CASTPGSAGGWYTF.

The DNA for the CDR3 is TGTGCCAGCAGCCCCTCCACGGCGAGGGATTCACCCCTCCACTTT. Its translation is CASSPSTARDSPLHF. V usage is TRBV7-2 and J usage is TRBJ1-6, with D hard to call. Looked up from germline, CDR1 is SGHTA and CDR2 is FQGNSA. The CDR3 length is 15 residues. The V gene lost 5 bases and the J gene lost 8 bases, with 16 bases spanning the gap.

This clone has just one count. This rearrangement joins TRBV7-2 to TRBJ2-5, with TRBD2 matching over 10 bases. V lost 2 bases and J lost 4; bases outside the gene matches: 7. The CDR3 is 16 residues long. Germline V gene lookup returns CDR1 SGHTA and CDR2 FQGNSA. The CDR3 sequence: CASSLSLVAGGETQYF. CDR3 coding DNA: TGTGCCAGCAGCTTATCTTTGGTAGCGGGGGGAGAGACCCAGTACTTC. Based on the CDR3 plus reference TRBV7-2 and TRBJ2-5, the full variable domain is GAGVSQSPSNKVTEKGKDVELRCDPISGHTALYWYRQSLGQGLEFLIYFQGNSAPDKSGLPSDRFSAERTGGSVSTLTIQRTQQEDSAVYLCASSLSLVAGGETQYFGPGTRLLVL.

The chain combines TRBV5-6 with TRBJ1-5; unclear D gene. The CDR3 runs to 15 residues. From germline, CDR1 is SGHDT and CDR2 YYEEEE. V gave up 4 bases and J gave up 7 bases, with 18 bases separating them. The CDR3 sequence is CASSLGLGRSQPQHF. As DNA, the CDR3 is TGTGCCAGCAGCCTGGGCCTGGGGAGATCACAGCCCCAGCATTTT. Drawing the rest from reference TRBV5-6 and TRBJ1-5, the complete variable domain is DAGVTQSPTHLIKTRGQQVTLRCSPKSGHDTVSWYQQALGQGPQFIFQYYEEEERQRGNFPDRFSGHQFPNYSSELNVNALLLGDSALYLCASSLGLGRSQPQHFGDGTRLSIL.

This chain joins TRBV3-1 (or the pseudogene TRBV3-2) and TRBJ1-2, with D maybe TRBD1 (5 bases). The CDR3 has 13 amino acids. V gave up 4 bases and J gave up 6 bases, with 12 bases separating them. In germline, CDR1 is LGHDT, CDR2 YNNKEL (reference sequence). The CDR3 coding sequence is TGTGCCAGCAGCCCCCGACAGCTGAATGGCTACACCTTC. Translated, it gives CASSPRQLNGYTF.

The V call is TRBV9, the J call TRBJ1-3, with TRBD1 matching over 8 bases. The CDR3 spans 14 residues. Germline CDR1 reads SGDLS; CDR2 reads YYNGEE. The V segment lost 5 bases and the J segment 4 bases; nucleotides outside the gene matches: 5. The CDR3 region is CASRADRAGNTIYF. The CDR3 DNA reads as TGTGCCAGCAGAGCGGACAGGGCCGGAAACACCATATATTTT.

The rearrangement uses TRBV5-4 and TRBJ2-3; TRBD2 agrees at 10 bases. CDR3 size: 15 residues. Germline-derived CDR1 and CDR2 are SGHNT and YYREEE (reference sequence). Germline trimming cut 2 bases from V and 4 bases from J; bases unmatched to any gene: 4. CDR3: CASSFERGGPDTQYF. The CDR3 DNA reads TGTGCCAGCAGCTTCGAGCGGGGGGGCCCAGATACGCAGTATTTT.

This sequence joins TRBV28 and TRBJ1-5; 7 bases map to TRBD1. Germline values: CDR1 MDHEN, CDR2 SYDVKM. J lost 7 bases, V lost 6 bases, and 9 bases had no gene match. The CDR3 loop spans 14 amino acids. CDR3 amino acids: CASSSQGDPQPQHF. For the CDR3, the DNA is TGTGCCAGCAGCTCTCAGGGGGATCCGCAGCCCCAGCATTTT.

The chain carries TRBV5-1 and TRBJ2-7, with D possibly TRBD2 on 5 matching bases. The V and J ends lost 1 base and 3 bases respectively, with 11 bases between them. Germline values: CDR1 SGHRS, CDR2 YFSETQ. This CDR3 is 14 amino acids long. CDR3 coding DNA: TGCGCCAGCAGCTTGTTGTCGGGAAACTACGAGCAGTACTTC. Translating it yields CASSLLSGNYEQYF. The full variable domain, with the rest looked up from reference TRBV5-1 and TRBJ2-7, is KAGVTQTPRYLIKTRGQQVTLSCSPISGHRSVSWYQQTPGQGLQFLFEYFSETQRNKGNFPGRFSGRQFSNSRSEMNVSTLELGDSALYLCASSLLSGNYEQYFGPGTRLTVT.

V and J are TRBV3-1 (or the pseudogene TRBV3-2) and TRBJ1-2; a possible D gene is TRBD1 (5 bases). Trimming pared 2 bases from V and 0 bases from J, leaving 7 bases between. The CDR3 length is 14 residues. CDR1 is LGHDT, CDR2 YNNKEL, per germline (reference sequence). The CDR3 nucleotides are TGTGCCAGCAGCCAACAGGGTTCTAACTATGGCTACACCTTC. It translates to CASSQQGSNYGYTF.

This chain links TRBV18 with TRBJ1-1, with D tentatively TRBD1 (6 bases). CDR1 is KGHSH, CDR2 LQKENI, per germline. V was pared by 3 bases and J by 4 bases, with 9 bases between. The CDR3 length is 13 residues. The CDR3, as DNA: TGTGCCAGCTCACCCCTAGGGGGCACTGAAGCTTTCTTT. It encodes CASSPLGGTEAFF.